This T cell receptor (beta chain) was recorded in a study of T-cell memory formation after mild COVID-19. On the study more broadly: TCR clusters mostly belonged to single donors. General study results and limits: In second-wave clones peaking day 37, SARS-CoV-2 specificity remained unconfirmed. Clones that shrank (day 15 to 85) were balanced CD4/CD8, whereas later expanders leaned CD4+. Researchers found some responding clones in pre-infection memory, a sign that cross-reactive memory joined.

Each CDR3 protein gets one entry after TCRdb re-called the 5' RACE reads with MiXCR. The sample consists of about 320,000 distinct CDR3 sequences, 13% to 15% of them appearing once. The J segment lost 8 bases and the V segment lost 5 bases, leaving 9 bases of the junction unmatched. Germline V lookup: CDR1 KGHSH, CDR2 LQKENI. The CDR3 contains 16 residues. The table lists this clonotype with a few counts. Antigen specificity is unknown. This TCR derives from a man in his late teens or twenties who had mild COVID-19 (a few samples of this study predate the infection). Cell type and time point are not known. The V call is TRBV18, the J call TRBJ1-4, with TRBD1 matching 12 bases. Sequenced input: PBMCs or a T cell subset sorted from them (not recorded which). Here the CDR3 reads CASSSRRDRGLEKLFF. The CDR3 DNA is TGTGCCAGCTCATCACGAAGGGACAGGGGGCTCGAAAAACTGTTTTTT.